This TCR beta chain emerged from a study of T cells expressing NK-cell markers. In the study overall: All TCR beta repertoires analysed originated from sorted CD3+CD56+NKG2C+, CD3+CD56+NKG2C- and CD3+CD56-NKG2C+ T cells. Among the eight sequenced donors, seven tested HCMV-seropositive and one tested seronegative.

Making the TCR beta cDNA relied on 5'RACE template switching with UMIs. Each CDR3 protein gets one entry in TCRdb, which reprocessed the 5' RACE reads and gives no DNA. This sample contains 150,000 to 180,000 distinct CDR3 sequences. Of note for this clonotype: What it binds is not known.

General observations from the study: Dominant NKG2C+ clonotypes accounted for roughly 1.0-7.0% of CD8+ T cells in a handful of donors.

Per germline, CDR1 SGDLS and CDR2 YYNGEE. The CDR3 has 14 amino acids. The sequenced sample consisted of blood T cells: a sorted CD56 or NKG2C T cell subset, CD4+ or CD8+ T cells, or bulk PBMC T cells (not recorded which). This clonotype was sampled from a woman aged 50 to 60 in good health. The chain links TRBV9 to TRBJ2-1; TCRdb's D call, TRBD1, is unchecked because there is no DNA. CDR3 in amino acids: CASSVVSGNNEQFF. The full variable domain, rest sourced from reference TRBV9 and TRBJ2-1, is DSGVTQTPKHLITATGQRVTLRCSPRSGDLSVYWYQQSLDQGLQFLIQYYNGEERAKGNILERFSAQQFPDLHSELNLSSLELGDSALYFCASSVVSGNNEQFFGPGTRLTVL.